The rows below give T cell receptor beta chains drawn from one sample of a study of identical twins. TCRdb called the 5' RACE reads again in MiXCR, with one record for every CDR3 protein. The sample yields 690,000 or so distinct CDR3 sequences, more than 6.5% seen once. The sample also formed part of further work on yellow fever vaccine responses in identical twins.

Material for sequencing was PBMCs. The receptors originated from a young woman in good health. Both conserved end residues are part of each CDR3. Fields, in order: V gene, clone size, J gene, D gene, CDR3 protein, CDR3 DNA. The D gene is left open where the match is weak. Clone size is stated in some rows and not others, as once, few, many or a class when expanded.

>TRBV7-3|few|TRBJ2-1|-
CATPGLTREQFF
TGTGCCACCCCGGGACTCACTCGAGAGCAGTTCTTC
>TRBV7-2|-|TRBJ2-7|-
CASSLSPAAAYEQYF
TGTGCCAGCAGCTTAAGTCCGGCAGCCGCCTACGAGCAGTACTTC
>TRBV6-2/TRBV6-3|few|TRBJ2-3|-
CASSSLDKVLSTDTQYF
TGTGCCAGCAGTTCGTTGGACAAGGTCCTCTCCACAGATACGCAGTATTTT
>TRBV5-1|many|TRBJ2-1|TRBD1
CASSPRGKMNEQFF
TGCGCCAGCAGCCCCAGGGGGAAGATGAATGAGCAGTTCTTC
>TRBV15|few|TRBJ2-5|TRBD1
CATSRVDRDVETQYF
TGTGCCACCAGCAGAGTGGACAGGGACGTCGAGACCCAGTACTTC
>TRBV5-1|-|TRBJ2-7|-
CASSLDDWDSYEQYF
TGCGCCAGCAGCTTGGATGACTGGGACTCCTACGAGCAGTACTTC
>TRBV7-3|few|TRBJ2-5|-
CASSPQGGGETQYF
TGTGCCAGCAGCCCCCAAGGGGGTGGAGAGACCCAGTACTTC
>TRBV29-1|many|TRBJ1-2|-
CSVVANGYTF
TGCAGCGTTGTGGCTAACGGCTACACCTTC
>TRBV9|-|TRBJ2-5|TRBD2
CASSARLAGGPETQYF
TGTGCCAGCAGCGCCAGACTAGCGGGGGGGCCCGAGACCCAGTACTTC
>TRBV11-1|-|TRBJ2-7|TRBD1
CASSRTGDEGEQYF
TGTGCCAGCAGCCGGACAGGGGACGAGGGGGAGCAGTACTTC
>TRBV4-1|-|TRBJ2-4|-
CASSQAREILAKNIQYF
TGCGCCAGCAGCCAAGCCCGCGAGATATTAGCCAAAAACATTCAGTACTTC
>TRBV20-1|-|TRBJ2-3|-
CSAPPGRGFTDTQYF
TGCAGTGCTCCCCCGGGTAGGGGGTTCACAGATACGCAGTATTTT
>TRBV2|-|TRBJ2-3|TRBD1
CASSRGQGAPDTQYF
TGTGCCAGCAGTCGGGGGCAGGGGGCCCCAGATACGCAGTATTTT
>TRBV4-2|-|TRBJ2-2|-
CASSQGAGVTGELFF
TGTGCCAGCAGCCAAGGAGCAGGGGTCACCGGGGAGCTGTTTTTT
>TRBV7-9|few|TRBJ2-6|-
CASSWIGANVLTF
TGTGCCAGCAGTTGGATTGGGGCCAACGTCCTGACTTTC
>TRBV18|-|TRBJ2-2|-
CASRTSAETGELFF
TGTGCCAGCCGGACATCTGCAGAAACCGGGGAGCTGTTTTTT
>TRBV14|-|TRBJ2-3|TRBD1
CASSRIPAGQGMKDTQYF
TGTGCCAGCAGCCGAATCCCAGCAGGACAGGGGATGAAGGATACGCAGTATTTT
>TRBV9|-|TRBJ2-5|TRBD1
CASSAGDRVQETQYF
TGTGCCAGCAGCGCGGGGGACAGGGTCCAAGAGACCCAGTACTTC
>TRBV4-1|-|TRBJ1-1|-
CASSQADQRWTEAFF
TGCGCCAGCAGCCAAGCGGATCAGAGATGGACTGAAGCTTTCTTT
>TRBV19|few|TRBJ2-1|TRBD2
CASTELAGAYNEQFF
TGTGCCAGTACCGAACTAGCGGGAGCTTACAATGAGCAGTTCTTC
>TRBV5-5|few|TRBJ1-6|TRBD1
CASSHGQGSSPLHF
TGTGCCAGCAGCCACGGACAGGGAAGCTCACCCCTCCACTTT
>TRBV3-1|-|TRBJ2-1|-
CASSQRREYNEQFF
TGTGCCAGCAGCCAACGCCGGGAGTACAATGAGCAGTTCTTC
>TRBV4-1|many|TRBJ2-7|-
CASSQERTVYEQYF
TGCGCCAGCAGCCAAGAGAGGACCGTTTACGAGCAGTACTTC
>TRBV6-1|-|TRBJ2-7|-
CASGVGYGYEQYF
TGTGCCAGCGGGGTGGGGTACGGCTACGAGCAGTACTTC
>TRBV5-1|few|TRBJ1-2|TRBD1
CASSLETGGISNYGYTF
TGCGCCAGCAGCTTAGAGACAGGGGGGATCTCTAACTATGGCTACACCTTC
>TRBV20-1|many|TRBJ2-7|TRBD1
CSAMGQGPREQYF
TGCAGTGCAATGGGACAGGGCCCTAGAGAGCAGTACTTC
>TRBV5-1|-|TRBJ2-1|TRBD2
CASSPSGATKAGEQFF
TGCGCCAGCAGCCCGAGCGGGGCTACCAAAGCCGGCGAGCAGTTCTTC
>TRBV12-3/TRBV12-4|many|TRBJ2-1|-
CASSPRPRFF
TGTGCCAGCAGTCCCAGACCACGGTTCTTC
>TRBV6-5|many|TRBJ2-1|-
CASSLYPTQVVFF
TGTGCCAGCAGCTTATACCCTACCCAGGTGGTGTTCTTC
>TRBV6-5|many|TRBJ2-3|TRBD1
CASSTDRDTQYF
TGTGCCAGCAGTACGGACAGGGATACGCAGTATTTT
>TRBV6-6|-|TRBJ2-3|-
CASSNIADTQYF
TGTGCCAGCAGTAACATCGCAGATACGCAGTATTTT
>TRBV29-1|few|TRBJ2-7|TRBD2
CSVEKGGGYEQYF
TGCAGCGTTGAAAAGGGCGGGGGGTACGAGCAGTACTTC
>TRBV5-1|many|TRBJ2-7|-
CASGRSSYEQYF
TGCGCCAGCGGACGGAGCTCCTACGAGCAGTACTTC
>TRBV18|-|TRBJ2-7|-
CASSPVQGGHEQYF
TGTGCCAGCTCACCTGTCCAGGGAGGCCACGAGCAGTACTTC
>TRBV6-2/TRBV6-3|-|TRBJ2-7|-
CASSSLDEQYF
TGTGCCAGCAGCTCCCTTGACGAGCAGTACTTC
>TRBV20-1|-|TRBJ2-7|-
CSAREMGEQYF
TGCAGTGCTAGAGAGATGGGTGAGCAGTACTTC
>TRBV20-1|many|TRBJ2-5|TRBD1
CSAGYQGEETQYF
TGCAGTGCAGGGTACCAGGGGGAGGAGACCCAGTACTTC
>TRBV4-3|-|TRBJ2-7|-
CASSQDPTGFQICF
TGCGCCAGCAGCCAAGACCCGACAGGCTTCCAAATATGCTTC
>TRBV11-2|-|TRBJ2-7|TRBD1
CASSLDQGTGGFEQYF
TGTGCCAGCAGCTTAGACCAGGGGACAGGGGGCTTCGAGCAGTACTTC
>TRBV6-1|-|TRBJ2-6|-
CASTPLREAGANVLTF
TGTGCCAGCACCCCCCTGAGGGAAGCTGGGGCCAACGTCCTGACTTTC
>TRBV7-8|few|TRBJ2-3|-
CASSPTGSLNTDTQYF
TGTGCCAGCAGCCCCACTGGGAGCCTAAACACAGATACGCAGTATTTT
>TRBV20-1|-|TRBJ2-1|TRBD2
CSARDVAGAIYNEQFF
TGCAGTGCTAGAGACGTAGCGGGAGCCATTTACAATGAGCAGTTCTTC
>TRBV29-1|-|TRBJ2-1|TRBD2
CSVVGLAADPIHSSSYNEQFF
TGCAGCGTGGTAGGACTAGCGGCGGACCCAATTCACTCCAGCTCCTACAATGAGCAGTTCTTC
>TRBV7-2|many|TRBJ1-1|-
CASSLRANTEAFF
TGTGCCAGCAGCCTCCGGGCGAACACTGAAGCTTTCTTT
>TRBV5-1|many|TRBJ2-7|TRBD2
CASSNHLAGGNYEQYF
TGCGCCAGCAGCAACCACCTAGCGGGGGGTAACTACGAGCAGTACTTC
>TRBV5-1|-|TRBJ1-1|TRBD1
CASQQGFLGEAFF
TGCGCCAGTCAACAGGGGTTTTTGGGTGAAGCTTTCTTT
>TRBV12-3/TRBV12-4|-|TRBJ2-3|TRBD2
CACSETGTSVLGPYTQYF
TGTGCCTGCAGTGAAACCGGGACTAGCGTCCTCGGCCCCTATACGCAGTATTTT